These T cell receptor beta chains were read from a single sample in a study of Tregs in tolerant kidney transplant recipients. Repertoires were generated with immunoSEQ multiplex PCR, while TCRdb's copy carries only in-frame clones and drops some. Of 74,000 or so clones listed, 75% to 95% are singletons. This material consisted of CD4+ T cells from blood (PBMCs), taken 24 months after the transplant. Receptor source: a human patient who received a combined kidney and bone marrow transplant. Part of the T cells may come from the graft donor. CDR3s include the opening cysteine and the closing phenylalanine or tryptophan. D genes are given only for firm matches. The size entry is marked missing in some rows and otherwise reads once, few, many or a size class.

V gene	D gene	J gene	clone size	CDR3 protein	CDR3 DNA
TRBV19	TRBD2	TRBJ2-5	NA	CASSPTSGAGETQYF	TGTGCCAGTAGTCCCACTAGCGGGGCAGGAGAGACCCAGTACTTC
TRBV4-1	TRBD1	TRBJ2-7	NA	CASSQTDRAGYEQYF	TGCGCCAGCAGCCAAACCGACAGGGCAGGGTACGAGCAGTACTTC
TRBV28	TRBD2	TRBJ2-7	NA	CASSWGGGGTRGEQYF	TGTGCCAGCAGCTGGGGCGGGGGGGGTACCCGGGGCGAGCAGTACTTC
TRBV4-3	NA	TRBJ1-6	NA	CASSQEGSRVSALHF	TGCGCCAGCAGCCAAGAAGGGTCGCGGGTCTCGGCCCTCCACTTT
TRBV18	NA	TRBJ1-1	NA	CASSPQGVNTEAFF	TGTGCCAGCTCACCACAGGGGGTGAACACTGAAGCTTTCTTT
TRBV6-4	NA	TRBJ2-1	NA	CASSQDFIDNEQFF	TGTGCCAGCAGTCAGGACTTCATAGACAATGAGCAGTTCTTC
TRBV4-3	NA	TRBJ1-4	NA	CASSQDRHVSTNEKLFF	TGCGCCAGCAGCCAAGATCGACATGTTTCAACTAATGAAAAACTGTTTTTT
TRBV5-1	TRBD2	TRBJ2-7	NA	CASSSGGASGNYEQYF	TGCGCCAGCAGCTCGGGCGGGGCTAGCGGGAATTACGAGCAGTACTTC
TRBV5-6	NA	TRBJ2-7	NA	CASSGTEQYF	TGTGCCAGCAGCGGGACAGAGCAGTACTTC
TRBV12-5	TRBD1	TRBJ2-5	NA	CASVTTGGAETQYF	TGTGCTAGTGTCACGACAGGGGGCGCGGAGACCCAGTACTTC
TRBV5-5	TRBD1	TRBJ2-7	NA	CASSLKGQPQDYEQYF	TGTGCCAGCAGCTTAAAGGGACAGCCCCAAGACTACGAGCAGTACTTC
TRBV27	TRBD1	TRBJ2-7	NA	CASSSISRGIPYEQYF	TGTGCCAGCAGTTCGATCTCCAGGGGGATACCCTACGAGCAGTACTTC
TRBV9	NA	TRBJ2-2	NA	CASSPPIGGGELFF	TGTGCCAGCAGCCCGCCAATCGGGGGCGGGGAGCTGTTTTTT
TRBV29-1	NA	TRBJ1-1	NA	CSVSNMNTEAFF	TGCAGCGTTTCAAACATGAACACTGAAGCTTTCTTT
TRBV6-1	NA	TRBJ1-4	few	CASRRTGNEKLFF	TGTGCCAGCAGGCGGACGGGGAATGAAAAACTGTTTTTT
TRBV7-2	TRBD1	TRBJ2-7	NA	CASSLGTGGSYEQYF	TGTGCCAGCAGCTTAGGGACAGGGGGCTCCTACGAGCAGTACTTC
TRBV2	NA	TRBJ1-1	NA	CASSDSVGSSEAFF	TGTGCCAGCAGTGATAGTGTCGGGTCTAGTGAAGCTTTCTTT
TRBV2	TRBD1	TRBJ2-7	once	CASSTRQGSAYEQYF	TGTGCCAGCAGTACCCGACAGGGCTCAGCCTACGAGCAGTACTTC
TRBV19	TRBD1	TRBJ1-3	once	CASNDRGLYGNTIYF	TGTGCCAGTAACGACAGGGGGCTTTATGGAAACACCATATATTTT
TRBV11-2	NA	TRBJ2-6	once	CASSRGHYSGANVLTF	TGTGCCAGCAGCCGGGGACACTACTCTGGGGCCAACGTCCTGACTTTC
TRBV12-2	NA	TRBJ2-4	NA	CASRVVRTGLNIQYF	TGTGCAAGTCGCGTCGTGCGGACAGGCTTGAACATTCAGTACTTC
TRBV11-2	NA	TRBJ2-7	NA	CASSLDNGSDEQYF	TGTGCCAGCAGCTTAGATAATGGAAGCGACGAGCAGTACTTC
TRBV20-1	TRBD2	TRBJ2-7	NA	CSVLAGYEQYF	TGCAGTGTCCTAGCGGGCTACGAGCAGTACTTC
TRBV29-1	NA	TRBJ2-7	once	CSATGRATYEQYF	TGCAGCGCTACAGGGAGGGCCACCTACGAGCAGTACTTC
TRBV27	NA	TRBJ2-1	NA	CASRSREFSYNEQFF	TGTGCCAGCAGATCACGGGAGTTCTCCTACAATGAGCAGTTCTTC
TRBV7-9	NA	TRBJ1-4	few	CASSLADGRQAPTNF	TGTGCCAGCAGCTTAGCGGACGGTAGACAGGCACCGACCAATTTT
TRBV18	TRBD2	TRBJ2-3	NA	CASSPVTSGMLLRTDTQYF	TGTGCCAGCTCACCCGTGACTAGCGGGATGCTTCTACGCACAGATACGCAGTATTTT
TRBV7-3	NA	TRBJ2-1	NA	CASSLDSNDEQFF	TGTGCCAGCAGCTTAGACTCTAACGATGAGCAGTTCTTC
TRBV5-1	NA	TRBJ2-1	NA	CASRRTTGIYNEQFF	TGCGCCAGCAGACGGACAACAGGGATCTACAATGAGCAGTTCTTC
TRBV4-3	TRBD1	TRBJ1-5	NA	CANHSPGTGGFPGNQPQHF	TGCGCCAACCATTCGCCCGGGACAGGGGGCTTTCCGGGCAATCAGCCCCAGCATTTT
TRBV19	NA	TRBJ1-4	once	CASSIGREATNEKLFF	TGTGCCAGTAGTATTGGCAGGGAAGCAACTAATGAAAAACTGTTTTTT
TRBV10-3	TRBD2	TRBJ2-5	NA	CAISDRLAGETQYF	TGTGCCATCAGTGACCGACTAGCGGGGGAGACCCAGTACTTC
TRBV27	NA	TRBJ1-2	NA	CASSLRGSGYGYTF	TGTGCCAGCAGTTTACGGGGGTCGGGCTATGGCTACACCTTC
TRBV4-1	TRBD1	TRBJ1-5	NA	CASSPPGAGGHYNQPQHF	TGCGCCAGCAGCCCCCCTGGAGCAGGGGGTCATTACAATCAGCCCCAGCATTTT
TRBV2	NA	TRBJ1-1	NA	CASGIGDTEAFF	TGTGCCAGCGGAATAGGAGACACTGAAGCTTTCTTT
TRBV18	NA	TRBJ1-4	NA	CASSPQGSKEKLFF	TGTGCCAGCTCACCACAGGGGTCGAAAGAAAAACTGTTTTTT